The 16 T cell receptor beta chains below were found in one sample sequenced in a study of T cells in Graves' hyperthyroidism and ophthalmopathy (dated by TCRdb to the late 2010s). Receptor amplification or capture employed multiplex PCR. Sequencing instrument: Illumina HiSeq 2000. Amplification of TCR beta CDR3 regions was carried out from RNA transcripts. The TCR CDR3 was subjected to a first round of RT-PCR using the HTBI primer set and the Qiagen OneStep RT-PCR kit. The public reads were reprocessed in TCRdb via fastp at Q25 and MiXCR, keeping in-frame beta chains. Duplicate CDR3 protein sequences are folded into a single record with the most common DNA and genes. The sample has about 330,000 distinct CDR3 sequences on record, roughly an eighth of them singletons. Of the sample, 30% to 40% falls within the top ten clones. The sample taken for sequencing was blood. These receptors all come from a woman in her thirties or forties with Graves' ophthalmopathy.

V usage is TRBV5-6 and J usage is TRBJ1-2; TRBD1 might be the D (5 bases). The CDR3 sequence is 15 residues long. The V gene's germline CDR1 is SGHDT and CDR2 YYEEEE. V was clipped by 3 bases and J by 4 bases, with 16 bases between them. The CDR3 bases are TGTGCCAGCAGCTCCTGGCCAGGGTACATCTATGGCTACACCTTC. This sequence encodes CASSSWPGYIYGYTF.

The V and J genes are TRBV5-5 and TRBJ2-7; possibly TRBD2 for D (5 bases). From germline, CDR1 is SGHKS and CDR2 YYEKEE (reference sequence). V was pared by 4 bases and J by 4 bases, with 12 bases between. The CDR3 sequence is 13 residues long. Here the CDR3 DNA reads TGTGCCAGCAGCCGAAGGGAGAGTTACGAGCAGTACTTC. Amino acids: CASSRRESYEQYF.

This clonotype was seen a handful of times. Relative to the germline gene, one junction end is altered; a read error may explain this. This chain uses TRBV2 with TRBJ2-6; TRBD1 aligns across 7 bases. CDR1 and CDR2 (germline): SNHLY, FYNNEI. CDR3 length: 18 amino acids. The DNA of the CDR3 is TGCGCCAGCAGCCAAGAAGGGGGCGCGGTGTCTGGGGCCAACGTCCTGACTTTC. Translated: CASSQEGGAVSGANVLTF. The full variable domain, completed using reference TRBV2 and TRBJ2-6, is EPEVTQTPSHQVTQMGQEVILRCVPISNHLYFYWYRQILGQKVEFLVSFYNNEISEKSEIFDDQFSVERPDGSNFTLKIRSTKLEDSAMYFCASSQEGGAVSGANVLTFGAGSRLTVL.

This clonotype was counted many times. The chain combines TRBV6-1 with TRBJ2-2; 7 positions match TRBD2. The V gene end was trimmed by 5 bases and the J gene end by 2 bases; junction bases not matched to a gene: 14. Germline CDR1 is MNHNS and CDR2 is SASEGT. The CDR3 covers 18 residues. For the CDR3, the DNA is TGTGCCAGCAGTCGCGCTGGTAGAAGCGGGATAAACACCGGGGAGCTGTTTTTT. Translation: CASSRAGRSGINTGELFF.

This clonotype was recorded at least ten times. The chain is built from TRBV20-1 and TRBJ2-5; D perhaps matches TRBD1 (6 bases). The V and J ends lost 1 base and 1 base respectively, with 13 bases between them. The CDR3 covers 15 residues. Germline V gives CDR1 DFQATT, CDR2 SNEGSKA (reference sequence). The chain's CDR3 is CSARGAGDTQETQYF. For the CDR3, the DNA is TGCAGTGCTAGAGGGGCAGGGGACACCCAAGAGACCCAGTACTTC.

The V and J genes are TRBV11-2 and TRBJ2-7; D not resolved. Germline V gene sequence: CDR1 SGHAT, CDR2 FQNNGV. V lost 1 base to trimming and J lost 3 bases, with 7 bases between them. The CDR3 is made up of 13 amino acids. CDR3 DNA sequence: TGTGCCAGCAGCTTAGGTCAAATCTACGAGCAGTACTTC. Its translation: CASSLGQIYEQYF.

This clonotype showed up just a few times. J is TRBJ1-1 and V is TRBV7-6; 8 positions match TRBD1. CDR1 is SGHVS and CDR2 is FNYEAQ in the germline V gene. CDR3 size: 18 residues. Unmatched junction bases numbered 13, after V lost 4 bases and J lost 0 bases. The CDR3 DNA reads TGTGCCAGCAGCTCGCCCCGAGGACAGGGAAAGATGAACACTGAAGCTTTCTTT. It codes for CASSSPRGQGKMNTEAFF.

This clonotype was detected a few times. This chain connects TRBV4-2 to TRBJ1-1; TRBD1 agrees at 7 bases. The CDR3 runs to 16 residues. Trimming took 3 bases from V and 1 from J; bases not matched to a gene: 8. Germline-derived CDR1 and CDR2 are LGHNA and YNFKEQ. Written as DNA, the CDR3 is TGTGCCAGCAGCCAGCCAGTGACAGGGACGAACACTGAAGCTTTCTTT. Translating gives CASSQPVTGTNTEAFF.

Details on this clonotype: A read error is possible here, since a much larger clone lies one base away. The chain is built from TRBV6-1 and TRBJ2-5, with 11 bases aligning to TRBD2. The CDR3 spans 16 residues. Germline CDR1 MNHNS, CDR2 SASEGT. The J segment lost 4 bases and the V segment lost 7 bases, leaving 11 bases of the junction unmatched. DNA for the CDR3: TGTGCCAGCAATGCCAATAGCGGGGGGGGGCGAGAGACCCAGTACTTC. It encodes CASNANSGGGRETQYF.

Ten or more counts support this clonotype. The V call is TRBV18, the J call TRBJ2-5; D is uncertain. The V gene lost 2 bases and the J gene lost 0 bases, with 13 bases spanning the gap. Germline V gives CDR1 KGHSH, CDR2 LQKENI. The CDR3 runs 16 residues. The CDR3 loop reads CASSPRRRDDQETQYF. As DNA, the CDR3 is TGTGCCAGCTCACCAAGGCGGCGAGACGACCAAGAGACCCAGTACTTC.

The chain links TRBV5-6 to TRBJ1-2; D is perhaps TRBD1 (5 bases). CDR1 SGHDT and CDR2 YYEEEE come from the germline V gene. Between the trimmed V and J ends, which lost 0 bases and 8 bases, there was a span of 14 bases. The CDR3 is made up of 14 amino acids. The CDR3 region is CASSLDGGAGGYTF. The CDR3 nucleotides are TGTGCCAGCAGCTTGGATGGAGGGGCCGGGGGCTACACCTTC.

The table lists this clonotype with many counts. The V call is TRBV2, the J call TRBJ2-1, with 7 nucleotides matching TRBD1. Unmatched junction bases numbered 6, after V lost 8 bases and J lost 5 bases. The CDR3 covers 13 residues. Germline V gene sequence: CDR1 SNHLY, CDR2 FYNNEI. The CDR3 DNA sequence: TGTGCCAGCGTAGGGGGCTGGGACAATGAGCAGTTCTTC. Its protein is CASVGGWDNEQFF.

Points on this clonotype: A much more abundant neighbour one base away suggests this may be a read error. V gene TRBV28 combines with J gene TRBJ1-5; D unclear. The V end was cut by 5 bases, the J end by 4 bases, with 12 bases between. Germline CDR1 reads MDHEN; CDR2 reads SYDVKM. CDR3 length equals 14 residues. The CDR3 is CASSATAPNQPQHF. DNA of the CDR3: TGTGCCAGCAGTGCTACAGCTCCTAATCAGCCCCAGCATTTT.

This chain links TRBV20-1 with TRBJ2-1; 7 nucleotides agree with TRBD1. The germline gives CDR1 DFQATT, CDR2 SNEGSKA (reference sequence). V dropped 5 bases and J dropped 6; count of bases not matched to a gene: 10. The CDR3 covers 14 residues. Here the CDR3 DNA reads TGCAGTGCTGGGGGACAGAAGCACCCCAATGAGCAGTTCTTC. It translates to CSAGGQKHPNEQFF.

J is TRBJ1-3 and V is TRBV5-1; the D is unclear. CDR3 length: 16 residues. Germline loops: CDR1 SGHRS, CDR2 YFSETQ. The V and J ends lost 0 bases and 4 bases respectively, with 14 bases between them. DNA of the CDR3: TGCGCCAGCAGCTTGGATATGGGTCTCTCGGGAAACACCATATATTTT. Residues: CASSLDMGLSGNTIYF.

The chain employs TRBV20-1 and TRBJ2-4; D is unresolved. This CDR3 spans 14 amino acids. In germline, CDR1 is DFQATT, CDR2 SNEGSKA (reference sequence). V was cut by 4 bases and J by 1 base, with 11 bases left in between. The CDR3: CSAIVPVAKNIQYF. The CDR3 DNA is TGCAGTGCTATAGTCCCGGTGGCCAAAAACATTCAGTACTTC.